The T cell receptor beta chain under discussion was sequenced for a study of blood T cell repertoires in COVID-19. The overall study: Sources were T cells, B-cell-depleted T cells, or PBMCs; the material itself was cDNA or gDNA.

As processed by the authors: Scientists estimated how many nucleated cells there were by amplifying reference gene primers. TCRdb's table, derived via immunoSEQ multiplex PCR, lists solely in-frame clones and lacks some. That table is the source of V, J and clone size, and D and trimming were worked out from the DNA. The table includes around 97,000 clones, about 90% detected once. Germline lookup yields CDR1 SGHRS and CDR2 YFSETQ. The CDR3 consists of 18 residues. V shed 4 bases and J shed 2 bases, with 25 bases lying between them. The rearrangement joins TRBV5-1 to TRBJ2-7, with D possibly matching TRBD2 (7 bases). Specimen: peripheral blood. This TCR was sampled from a human donor in a cohort sampled during active COVID-19. CDR3 bases: TGCGCCAGCAGCCGGGGGAGTTTGCGGGGGCCTTTAGCCTACGAGCAGTACTTC. Translating it yields CASSRGSLRGPLAYEQYF.